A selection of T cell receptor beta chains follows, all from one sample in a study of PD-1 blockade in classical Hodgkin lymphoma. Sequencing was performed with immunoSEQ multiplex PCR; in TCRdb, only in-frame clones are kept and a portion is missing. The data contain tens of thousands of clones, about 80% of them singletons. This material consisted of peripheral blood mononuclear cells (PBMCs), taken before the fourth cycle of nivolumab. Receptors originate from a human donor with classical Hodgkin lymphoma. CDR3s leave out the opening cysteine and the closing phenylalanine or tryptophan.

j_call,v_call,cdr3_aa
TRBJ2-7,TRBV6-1,ASSEGGPSYEQY
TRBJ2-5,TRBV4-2,ASSQVGAGGQETQY
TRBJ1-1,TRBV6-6,ASKTTGEGYTEAF
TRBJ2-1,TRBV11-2,ASSLAQGQGAF
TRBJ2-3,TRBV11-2,ASSLEDTQY
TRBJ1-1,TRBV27,ASSPGRNTEAF
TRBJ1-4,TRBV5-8,ASSSTGRFEKLF
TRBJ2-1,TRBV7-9,ASSPEGQGLFYNEQF
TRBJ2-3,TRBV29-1,SVEVDNTDTQY
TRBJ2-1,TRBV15,ATSRDRGGHREQF
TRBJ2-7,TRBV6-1,ASSEMAGGSSYEQY
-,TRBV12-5,ASFPSTQRQGQNAYEQY
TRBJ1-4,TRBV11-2,ASRLTGSEKLF
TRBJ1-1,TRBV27,ASSFRSVGTANEAF
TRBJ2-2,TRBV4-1,ASSPGTAGELF
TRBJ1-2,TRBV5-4,ASSTGVGYYGYT
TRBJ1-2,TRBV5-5,ASSVDSYGYT
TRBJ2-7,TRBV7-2,ASSLGGLYEQY
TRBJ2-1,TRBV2,ASSGQGAGNEQF
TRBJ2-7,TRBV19,ASSSGRVRYEQY
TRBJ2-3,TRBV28,ASSRTTDTQY
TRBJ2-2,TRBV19,AIRDTNTGELF
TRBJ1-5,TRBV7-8,ASSSDRRNQPQH
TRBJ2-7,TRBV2,ASSVASGFSYEQY
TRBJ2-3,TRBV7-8,ASSPKGLAGGTDTQY
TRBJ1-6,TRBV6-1,ASSAGTPANSPLH
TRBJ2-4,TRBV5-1,ASSWGGGQGKNIQY
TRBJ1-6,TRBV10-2,ASSDNSPLH
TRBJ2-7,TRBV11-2,ASQKGVDEQY
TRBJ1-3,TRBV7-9,ASSFSTGSSGNTIY
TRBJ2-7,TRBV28,ASSVTGLYEQY
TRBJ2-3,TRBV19,ASRDGTLLLNTQY
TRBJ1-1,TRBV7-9,ASSLLGGTEAF
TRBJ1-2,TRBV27,ASSFIVRGGNYGYT
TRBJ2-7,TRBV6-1,ASSESAYQPTRY
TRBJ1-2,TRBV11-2,ASSLDQWGVYGYT
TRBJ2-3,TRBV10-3,AISESGGAGVMDTQY
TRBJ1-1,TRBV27,ASRRQGEVTEAF
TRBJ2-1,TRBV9,ASSVSGSRHEQF
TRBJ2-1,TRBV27,ASSLETSFSYNEQF
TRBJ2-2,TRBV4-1,ASSQEGWELANTGELF
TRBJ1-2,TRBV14,ASSQTGLSGYT
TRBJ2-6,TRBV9,ASSYGPGANVLT
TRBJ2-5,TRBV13,ASSLSLAGGVETQY
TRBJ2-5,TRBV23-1,ASSQTDRKETQY
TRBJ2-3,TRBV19,ASSPLGGDTQY
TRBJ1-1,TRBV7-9,ASSFTGANTEAF
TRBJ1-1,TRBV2,ASRIYGLNTEAF
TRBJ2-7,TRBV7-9,ASSLVLEGEQY
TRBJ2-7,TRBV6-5,ASSYSRDDYEQY
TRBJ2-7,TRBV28,ASSFTLAGAKY
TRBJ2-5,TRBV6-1,ASSEFGLAGMETQY
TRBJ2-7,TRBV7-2,ASSSGQGRYEQY